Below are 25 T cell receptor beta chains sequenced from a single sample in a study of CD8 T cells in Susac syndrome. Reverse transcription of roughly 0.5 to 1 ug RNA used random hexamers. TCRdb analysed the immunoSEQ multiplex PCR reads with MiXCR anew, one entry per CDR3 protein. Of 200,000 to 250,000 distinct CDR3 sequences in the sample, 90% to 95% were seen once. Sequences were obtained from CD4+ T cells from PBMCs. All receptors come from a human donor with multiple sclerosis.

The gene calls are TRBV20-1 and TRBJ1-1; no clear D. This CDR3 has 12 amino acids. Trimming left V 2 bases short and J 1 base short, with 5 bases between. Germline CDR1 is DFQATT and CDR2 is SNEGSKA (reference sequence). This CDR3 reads CSARPRNTEAFF. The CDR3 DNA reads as TGCAGTGCTAGACCGCGGAACACTGAAGCTTTCTTT.

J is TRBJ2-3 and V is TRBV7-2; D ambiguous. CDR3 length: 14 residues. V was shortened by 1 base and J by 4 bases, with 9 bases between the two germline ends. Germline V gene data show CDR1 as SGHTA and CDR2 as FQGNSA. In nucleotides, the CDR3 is TGTGCCAGCAGCTTAGACGGATTCTCAGATACGCAGTATTTT. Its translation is CASSLDGFSDTQYF. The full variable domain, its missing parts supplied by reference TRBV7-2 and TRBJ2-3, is GAGVSQSPSNKVTEKGKDVELRCDPISGHTALYWYRQSLGQGLEFLIYFQGNSAPDKSGLPSDRFSAERTGGSVSTLTIQRTQQEDSAVYLCASSLDGFSDTQYFGPGTRLTVL.

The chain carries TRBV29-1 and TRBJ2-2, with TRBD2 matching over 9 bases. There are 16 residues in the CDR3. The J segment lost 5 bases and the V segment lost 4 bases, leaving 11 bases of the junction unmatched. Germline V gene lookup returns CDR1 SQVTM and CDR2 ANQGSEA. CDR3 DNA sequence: TGCAGCGTTGCCGTGTCAAGGCGGGGGGGGACCGGGGAGCTGTTTTTT. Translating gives CSVAVSRRGGTGELFF.

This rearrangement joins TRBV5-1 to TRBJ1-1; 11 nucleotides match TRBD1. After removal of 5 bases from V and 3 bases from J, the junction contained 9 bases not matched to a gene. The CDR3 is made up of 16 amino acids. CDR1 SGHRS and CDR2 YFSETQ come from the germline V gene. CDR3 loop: CASRRGQGAGYTEAFF. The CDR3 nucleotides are TGCGCCAGCAGACGAGGACAGGGGGCGGGGTACACTGAAGCTTTCTTT.

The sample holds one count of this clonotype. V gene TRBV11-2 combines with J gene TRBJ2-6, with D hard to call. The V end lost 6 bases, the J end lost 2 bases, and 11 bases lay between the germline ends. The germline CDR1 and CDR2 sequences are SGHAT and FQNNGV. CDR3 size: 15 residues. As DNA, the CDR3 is TGTGCCAGCAGGTCGTACCTTACTGGGGCCAACGTCCTGACTTTC. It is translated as CASRSYLTGANVLTF.

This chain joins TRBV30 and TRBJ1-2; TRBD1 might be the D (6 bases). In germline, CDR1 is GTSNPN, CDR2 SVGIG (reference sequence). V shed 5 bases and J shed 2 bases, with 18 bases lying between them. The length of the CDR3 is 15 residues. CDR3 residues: CAWENPRGSNYGYTF. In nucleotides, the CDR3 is TGTGCCTGGGAGAACCCGAGGGGGAGCAACTATGGCTACACCTTC.

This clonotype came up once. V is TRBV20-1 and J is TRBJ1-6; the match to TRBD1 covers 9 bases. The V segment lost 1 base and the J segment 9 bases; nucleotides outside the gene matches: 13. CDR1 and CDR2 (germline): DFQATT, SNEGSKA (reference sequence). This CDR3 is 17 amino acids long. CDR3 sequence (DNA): TGCAGTGCTAGAGCCTTGACAGGGGGAAGACATTTTTCACCCCTCCACTTT. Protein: CSARALTGGRHFSPLHF.

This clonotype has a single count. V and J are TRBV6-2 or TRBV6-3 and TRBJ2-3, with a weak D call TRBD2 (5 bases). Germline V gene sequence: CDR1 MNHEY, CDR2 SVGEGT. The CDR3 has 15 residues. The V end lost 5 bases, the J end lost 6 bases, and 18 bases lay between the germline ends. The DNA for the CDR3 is TGTGCCAGCAGTCCCGGACTGGACGGTTTGGATACGCAGTATTTT. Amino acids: CASSPGLDGLDTQYF.

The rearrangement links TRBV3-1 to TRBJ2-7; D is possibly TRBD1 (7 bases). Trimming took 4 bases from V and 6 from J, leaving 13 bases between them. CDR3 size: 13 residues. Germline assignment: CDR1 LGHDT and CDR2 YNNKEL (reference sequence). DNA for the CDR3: TGTGCCAGCAGCCTTCACCAGGGGGGCGAGCAGTACTTC. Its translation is CASSLHQGGEQYF.

This chain's CDR3 is CASSTTGKGANVLTF. The DNA for the CDR3 is TGTGCCAGTAGTACGACAGGGAAGGGGGCCAACGTCCTGACTTTC. The chain recombines TRBV19 with TRBJ2-6; 7 positions match TRBD1. This CDR3 spans 15 amino acids. The ends lost 4 bases at V and 4 bases at J; junction bases unmatched: 4. The germline V gene has CDR1 LNHDA and CDR2 SQIVND (reference sequence).

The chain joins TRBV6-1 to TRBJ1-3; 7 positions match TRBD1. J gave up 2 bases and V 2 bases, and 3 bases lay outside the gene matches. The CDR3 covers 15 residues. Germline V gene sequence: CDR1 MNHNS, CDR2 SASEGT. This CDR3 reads CASSETGETGNTIYF. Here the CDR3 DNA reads TGTGCCAGCAGTGAAACAGGGGAGACTGGAAACACCATATATTTT.

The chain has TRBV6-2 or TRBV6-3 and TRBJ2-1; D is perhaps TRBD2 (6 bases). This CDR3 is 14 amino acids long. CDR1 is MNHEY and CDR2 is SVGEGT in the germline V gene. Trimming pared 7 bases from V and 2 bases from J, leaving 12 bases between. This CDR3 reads CASTGTPTYNEQFF. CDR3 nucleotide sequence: TGTGCCAGCACCGGGACTCCGACCTACAATGAGCAGTTCTTC.

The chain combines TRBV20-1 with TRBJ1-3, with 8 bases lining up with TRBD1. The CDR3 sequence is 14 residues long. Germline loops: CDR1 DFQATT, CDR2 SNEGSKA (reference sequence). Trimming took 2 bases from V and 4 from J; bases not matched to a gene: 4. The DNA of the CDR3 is TGCAGTGCTAGACGACAGGGGCGGGGAAACACCATATATTTT. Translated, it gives CSARRQGRGNTIYF.

CDR3 DNA: TGTGCCAGTAGTATTTTATCCAGTAATTCACCCCTCCACTTT. Protein: CASSILSSNSPLHF. This chain connects TRBV19 to TRBJ1-6; D ambiguous. Trimming removed 3 bases from V and 6 bases from J, with 9 bases in between. The V gene's germline CDR1 is LNHDA and CDR2 SQIVND (reference sequence). The length of the CDR3 is 14 residues.

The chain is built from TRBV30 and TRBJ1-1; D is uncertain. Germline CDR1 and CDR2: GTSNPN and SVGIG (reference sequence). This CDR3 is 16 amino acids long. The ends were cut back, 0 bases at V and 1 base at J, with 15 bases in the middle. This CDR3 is CAWSVLAGRENTEAFF. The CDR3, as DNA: TGTGCCTGGAGTGTACTGGCGGGTAGGGAGAACACTGAAGCTTTCTTT.

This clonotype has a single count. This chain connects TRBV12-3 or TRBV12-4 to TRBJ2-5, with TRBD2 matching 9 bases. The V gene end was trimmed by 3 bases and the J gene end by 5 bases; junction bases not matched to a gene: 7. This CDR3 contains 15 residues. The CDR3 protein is CASSFGASGVETQYF. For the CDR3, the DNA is TGTGCCAGCAGTTTTGGGGCTAGCGGGGTGGAGACCCAGTACTTC.

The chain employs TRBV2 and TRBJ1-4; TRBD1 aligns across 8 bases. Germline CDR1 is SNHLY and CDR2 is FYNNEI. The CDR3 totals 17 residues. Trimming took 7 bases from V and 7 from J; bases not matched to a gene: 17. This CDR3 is CASTPVGMRDRSEKLFF. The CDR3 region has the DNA TGTGCCAGCACTCCCGTCGGCATGCGGGACAGGAGTGAAAAACTGTTTTTT.

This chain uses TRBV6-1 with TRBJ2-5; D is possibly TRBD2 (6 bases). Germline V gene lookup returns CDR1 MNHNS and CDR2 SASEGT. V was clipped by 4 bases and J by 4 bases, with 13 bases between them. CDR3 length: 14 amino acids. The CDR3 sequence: CASSAYVGGETQYF. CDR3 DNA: TGTGCCAGCAGTGCCTACGTCGGGGGAGAGACCCAGTACTTC.

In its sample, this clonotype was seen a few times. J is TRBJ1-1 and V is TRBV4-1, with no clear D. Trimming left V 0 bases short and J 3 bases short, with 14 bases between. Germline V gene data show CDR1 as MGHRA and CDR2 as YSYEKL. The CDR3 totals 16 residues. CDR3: CASSQEKARGYTEAFF. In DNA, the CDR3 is TGCGCCAGCAGCCAAGAAAAGGCCCGAGGATACACTGAAGCTTTCTTT.

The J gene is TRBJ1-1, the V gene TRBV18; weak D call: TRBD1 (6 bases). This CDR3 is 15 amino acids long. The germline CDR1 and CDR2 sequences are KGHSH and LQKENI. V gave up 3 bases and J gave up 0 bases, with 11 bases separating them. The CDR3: CASSPPGTLNTEAFF. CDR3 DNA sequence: TGTGCCAGCTCACCGCCCGGGACACTGAACACTGAAGCTTTCTTT.

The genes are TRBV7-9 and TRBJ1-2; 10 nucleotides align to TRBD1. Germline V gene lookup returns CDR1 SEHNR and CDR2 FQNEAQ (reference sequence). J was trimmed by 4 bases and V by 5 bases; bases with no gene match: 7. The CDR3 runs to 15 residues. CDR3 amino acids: CASSHGTGAGYGYTF. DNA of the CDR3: TGTGCCAGCAGCCACGGGACAGGGGCGGGCTATGGCTACACCTTC.

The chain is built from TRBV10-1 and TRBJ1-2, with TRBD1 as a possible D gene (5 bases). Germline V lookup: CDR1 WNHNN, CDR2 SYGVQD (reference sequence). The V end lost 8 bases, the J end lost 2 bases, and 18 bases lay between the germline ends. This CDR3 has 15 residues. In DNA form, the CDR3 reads TGCGCCAGCCCGAGAGAGGACACCGAAAACTATGGCTACACCTTC. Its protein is CASPREDTENYGYTF.

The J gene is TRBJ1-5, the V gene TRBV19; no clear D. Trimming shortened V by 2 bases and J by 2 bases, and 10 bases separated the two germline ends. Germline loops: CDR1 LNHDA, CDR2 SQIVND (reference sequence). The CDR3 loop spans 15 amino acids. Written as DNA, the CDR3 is TGTGCCAGTAGTATACCGGCGGGTGGCAATCAGCCCCAGCATTTT. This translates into CASSIPAGGNQPQHF.

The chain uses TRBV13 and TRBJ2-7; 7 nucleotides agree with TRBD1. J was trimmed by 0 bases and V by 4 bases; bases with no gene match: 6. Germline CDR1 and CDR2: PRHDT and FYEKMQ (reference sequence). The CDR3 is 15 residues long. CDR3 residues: CASSSRQGHSYEQYV. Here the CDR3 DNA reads TGTGCCAGCAGCTCGCGACAGGGACACTCCTACGAGCAGTACGTC.

DNA for the CDR3: TGTGCCAGCAGTTTAGACGGGGGGGCCACAGATACGCAGTATTTT. It encodes CASSLDGGATDTQYF. The gene calls are TRBV12-3 or TRBV12-4 and TRBJ2-3; 8 bases align to TRBD2. The CDR3 length is 15 residues. J lost 2 bases, V lost 1 base, and 2 bases had no gene match.